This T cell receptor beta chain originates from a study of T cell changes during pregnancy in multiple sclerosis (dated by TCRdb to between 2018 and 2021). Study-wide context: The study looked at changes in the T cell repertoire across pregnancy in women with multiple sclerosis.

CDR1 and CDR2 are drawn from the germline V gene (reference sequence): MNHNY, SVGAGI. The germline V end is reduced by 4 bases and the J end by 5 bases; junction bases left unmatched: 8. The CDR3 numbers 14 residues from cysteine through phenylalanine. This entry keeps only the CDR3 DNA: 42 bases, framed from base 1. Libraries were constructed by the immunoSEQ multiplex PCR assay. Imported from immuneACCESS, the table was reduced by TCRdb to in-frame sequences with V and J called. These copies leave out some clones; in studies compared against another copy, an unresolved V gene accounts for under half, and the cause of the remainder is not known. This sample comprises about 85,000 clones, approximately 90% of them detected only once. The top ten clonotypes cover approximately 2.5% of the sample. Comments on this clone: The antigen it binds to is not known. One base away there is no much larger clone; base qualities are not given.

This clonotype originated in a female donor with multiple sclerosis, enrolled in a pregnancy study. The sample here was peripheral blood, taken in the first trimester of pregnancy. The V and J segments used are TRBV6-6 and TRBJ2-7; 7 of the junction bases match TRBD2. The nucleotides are TGTGCCAGCAGTTTGGGGGGGAGAGTTGACGAGCAGTACTTC. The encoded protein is CASSLGGRVDEQYF.